The 9 T cell receptor beta chains presented below share a single source sample, sequenced in a study of blood T cells in healthy people across ages. A second about 6 to 12 cycle PCR used barcoded and J-beta primers. TCRdb called the 5' RACE reads again in MiXCR, with one record for every CDR3 protein. This sample has approximately 1,100,000 distinct CDR3 sequences, with 45% found just once. Sample: blood. Receptor source: a woman aged 60-70 years in good health.

The chain carries TRBV4-2 and TRBJ2-7; D tentatively fits TRBD1 or TRBD2 (7 bases each). This CDR3 contains 18 residues. Germline CDR1 LGHNA, CDR2 YNFKEQ. The V end was cut by 5 bases, the J end by 2 bases, with 25 bases between. In DNA, the CDR3 is TGTGCCAGCAGCTACCAGGGCATCAGGGGGGGTACAGCCTACGAGCAGTACTTC. Translated, it gives CASSYQGIRGGTAYEQYF.

Concerning this clonotype itself: The junction departs from germline at one end; a sequencing error may be responsible. This sequence joins TRBV7-3 and TRBJ2-3, with D possibly TRBD1 on 8 matching bases. This CDR3 spans 14 amino acids. Germline loops: CDR1 SGHTA, CDR2 FQGTGA. The CDR3 sequence is CASSLQGGLDTQYF. CDR3 in DNA: TGTGCTAGCAGCTTACAGGGGGGGTTAGATACGCAGTATTTT. The variable domain in full, completed from reference TRBV7-3 and TRBJ2-3, reads GAGVSQTPSNKVTEKGKYVELRCDPISGHTALYWYRQSLGQGPEFLIYFQGTGAADDSGLPNDRFFAVRPEGSVSTLKIQRTERGDSAVYLCASSLQGGLDTQYFGPGTRLTVL.

V is TRBV9 and J is TRBJ2-1, with D unresolved. CDR3 length: 15 residues. V dropped 0 bases and J dropped 8 bases, with 15 bases sitting between them. Per germline, CDR1 SGDLS and CDR2 YYNGEE. CDR3: CASSVGLLGHDEQFF. DNA of the CDR3: TGTGCCAGCAGCGTAGGGCTATTAGGTCATGATGAGCAGTTCTTC.

J is TRBJ2-1 and V is TRBV12-3 or TRBV12-4; D call uncertain. The length of the CDR3 is 14 residues. V lost 3 bases and J 6 bases, leaving 12 bases between the germline ends. CDR3 protein: CASSFLLRINEQFF. The CDR3 DNA follows: TGTGCCAGCAGTTTTTTGTTACGGATCAATGAGCAGTTCTTC.

This clonotype was observed at least ten times. The chain recombines TRBV29-1 with TRBJ2-5; D is ambiguous. This CDR3 is built from 13 residues. V shed 4 bases and J shed 2 bases, with 11 bases lying between them. In germline, CDR1 is SQVTM, CDR2 ANQGSEA. This CDR3 reads CSVARAQQETQYF. The CDR3 bases are TGCAGCGTTGCAAGGGCCCAGCAAGAGACCCAGTACTTC. The full variable domain, its missing parts supplied by reference TRBV29-1 and TRBJ2-5, is SAVISQKPSRDICQRGTSLTIQCQVDSQVTMMFWYRQQPGQSLTLIATANQGSEATYESGFVIDKFPISRPNLTFSTLTVSNMSPEDSSIYLCSVARAQQETQYFGPGTRLLVL.

Only a few counts were recorded for this clonotype. V is TRBV20-1 and J is TRBJ2-1, with 10 positions matching TRBD2. Unmatched junction bases numbered 11, after V lost 6 bases and J lost 6 bases. Germline V gives CDR1 DFQATT, CDR2 SNEGSKA (reference sequence). The CDR3 has 15 amino acids. The CDR3 reads CSATALRLAGNEQFF. DNA for the CDR3: TGCAGTGCCACCGCGCTCAGACTAGCGGGCAATGAGCAGTTCTTC.

This chain uses TRBV29-1 with TRBJ2-1; D perhaps matches TRBD2 (5 bases). The DNA end is a closer match to TRBJ2-7, so the J assignment may be wrong. Germline assignment: CDR1 SQVTM and CDR2 ANQGSEA. The CDR3 runs 12 residues. CDR3 sequence: CSVETGSNEQYF. As DNA, the CDR3 is TGCAGCGTTGAAACGGGATCAAATGAGCAGTACTTC.

This rearrangement joins TRBV2 to TRBJ1-2; 7 bases match TRBD1. V shed 6 bases and J 8 bases; nucleotides not matched to a gene: 6. The germline CDR1 and CDR2 sequences are SNHLY and FYNNEI. The CDR3 consists of 12 residues. Here the CDR3 DNA reads TGTGCCAGCAGGACGACAGGGAGAGGCTACACCTTC. Translation: CASRTTGRGYTF.

The chain has TRBV4-1 and TRBJ2-4, with 7 bases aligning to TRBD2. With the DNA end fitting TRBJ2-7 better, the J assignment may be wrong. There are 14 residues in the CDR3. Germline V CDR1 and CDR2: MGHRA, YSYEKL. The CDR3 DNA is TGCGCCAGCAGCCAAGAGGGGGGGGTCTCCGAGCAGTACTTC. Protein: CASSQEGGVSEQYF.